A single sample gave rise to the 20 T cell receptor beta chains below, sequenced in a study of blood T cell repertoires in COVID-19. The table came from immunoSEQ multiplex PCR; TCRdb's copy has only in-frame clones and leaves some out. The data show about 240,000 clones, around 89% seen once. The sequenced material came from PBMCs or T cells enriched from blood (not recorded which). All receptors come from a woman under 40 who had recovered from COVID-19.

This sequence joins TRBV9 and TRBJ1-5; possible D gene TRBD1, 6 bases. The V and J ends lost 5 bases and 8 bases respectively, with 14 bases between them. CDR3 length: 13 residues. Germline V gives CDR1 SGDLS, CDR2 YYNGEE. CDR3 nucleotide sequence: TGTGCCAGCAGTTCCTGGCCAGGGGAGCCCCAGCATTTT. Protein sequence: CASSSWPGEPQHF.

V usage is TRBV9 and J usage is TRBJ1-1, with 9 positions matching TRBD1. This CDR3 is 17 amino acids long. V dropped 0 bases and J dropped 4; count of bases not matched to a gene: 10. CDR1 is SGDLS, CDR2 YYNGEE, per germline. CDR3 loop: CASSVGGQGRLGTEAFF. The CDR3 DNA sequence: TGTGCCAGCAGCGTAGGGGGACAGGGAAGATTGGGCACTGAAGCTTTCTTT.

This sequence joins TRBV5-1 and TRBJ2-4; 8 nucleotides align to TRBD2. Unmatched junction bases numbered 3, after V lost 0 bases and J lost 7 bases. Germline V gene lookup returns CDR1 SGHRS and CDR2 YFSETQ. This CDR3 is built from 14 residues. The CDR3 is CASSLAREGNIQYF. CDR3 coding DNA: TGCGCCAGCAGCTTGGCCCGGGAGGGGAACATTCAGTACTTC. The variable domain in full, completed from reference TRBV5-1 and TRBJ2-4, reads KAGVTQTPRYLIKTRGQQVTLSCSPISGHRSVSWYQQTPGQGLQFLFEYFSETQRNKGNFPGRFSGRQFSNSRSEMNVSTLELGDSALYLCASSLAREGNIQYFGAGTRLSVL.

This chain connects TRBV28 to TRBJ1-3; TRBD1 matches 8 bases. There are 14 residues in the CDR3. V gave up 6 bases and J gave up 4 bases; unmatched junction bases: 5. The germline V gene encodes CDR1 MDHEN and CDR2 SYDVKM. The CDR3 sequence is CASSPQGAGNTIYF. In DNA, the CDR3 is TGTGCCAGCAGCCCCCAGGGGGCAGGAAACACCATATATTTT.

The chain uses TRBV12-3 or TRBV12-4 and TRBJ2-7; 9 bases are a match to TRBD1. V shed 8 bases and J 5 bases; nucleotides not matched to a gene: 7. The CDR3 has 13 amino acids. CDR3: CASGGQGGHEQYF. The CDR3 bases are TGTGCCAGCGGGGGACAGGGCGGCCACGAGCAGTACTTC.

V gene TRBV2 combines with J gene TRBJ1-2; possibly TRBD1 for D (5 bases). The V gene lost 7 bases and the J gene lost 0 bases, with 15 bases spanning the gap. Germline CDR1 SNHLY, CDR2 FYNNEI. This CDR3 contains 15 residues. The CDR3 loop is CASTKGERTNYGYTF. The CDR3 nucleotides read TGTGCCAGCACAAAAGGGGAACGGACTAACTATGGCTACACCTTC.

The rearrangement links TRBV15 to TRBJ1-3, with D hard to call. The CDR3 covers 17 residues. Germline assignment: CDR1 LNHNV and CDR2 YYDKDF (reference sequence). V lost 0 bases and J 1 base, leaving 13 bases between the germline ends. For the CDR3, the DNA is TGTGCCACCAGCAGAGATCTAGTGGTAGTTTCTGGAAACACCATATATTTT. The encoded protein is CATSRDLVVVSGNTIYF.

This clone was seen only a few times. The chain is built from TRBV18 and TRBJ1-2; 7 bases map to TRBD1. Trimming cost V 3 bases and J 7 bases; bases outside gene matches: 8. Germline values: CDR1 KGHSH, CDR2 LQKENI. The CDR3 runs 14 residues. CDR3 nucleotides: TGTGCCAGCTCACCGGGACGGGGACAGACTGGCTACACCTTC. Translated, it gives CASSPGRGQTGYTF.

The gene calls are TRBV13 and TRBJ1-3; maybe TRBD1 (6 bases). Germline lookup yields CDR1 PRHDT and CDR2 FYEKMQ (reference sequence). CDR3 size: 12 residues. Deletions cut 11 bases from V and 4 bases from J, with 12 bases between. The DNA for the CDR3 is TGTGCCGTTCAGGGGTCGGGAAACACCATATATTTT. Translation gives CAVQGSGNTIYF.

The chain is built from TRBV18 and TRBJ2-1; no firm D call. The CDR3 is 13 residues long. Germline assignment: CDR1 KGHSH and CDR2 LQKENI. Trimming pared 5 bases from V and 5 bases from J, leaving 10 bases between. The CDR3 loop is CASSSGPNNEQFF. DNA for the CDR3: TGTGCCAGCTCATCTGGGCCAAACAATGAGCAGTTCTTC.

V is TRBV19 and J is TRBJ2-1; a possible D gene is TRBD2 (6 bases). With 3 bases removed from V and 7 bases from J, the gap between germline ends came to 16 bases. CDR1 and CDR2 from the germline V gene are LNHDA and SQIVND (reference sequence). This CDR3 comprises 15 residues. CDR3 nucleotide sequence: TGTGCCAGTAGTATCCACACCGGGGGTCTTAATGAGCAGTTCTTC. It is translated as CASSIHTGGLNEQFF.

This clone was seen a few times. The chain carries TRBV11-2 and TRBJ1-1, with a possible D match to TRBD1 (5 bases). The CDR3 runs 15 residues. CDR1 is SGHAT and CDR2 is FQNNGV in the germline V gene. V was shortened by 1 base and J by 1 base, with 10 bases between the two germline ends. The CDR3 here is CASSLGYRTNTEAFF. In nucleotides, the CDR3 is TGTGCCAGCAGCTTAGGTTACAGGACGAACACTGAAGCTTTCTTT. The full variable domain, its missing parts supplied by reference TRBV11-2 and TRBJ1-1, is EAGVAQSPRYKIIEKRQSVAFWCNPISGHATLYWYQQILGQGPKLLIQFQNNGVVDDSQLPKDRFSAERLKGVDSTLKIQPAKLEDSAVYLCASSLGYRTNTEAFFGQGTRLTVV.

The rearrangement uses TRBV14 and TRBJ2-1; a weak D match, TRBD2 (6 bases). The V end lost 4 bases, the J end lost 1 base, and 14 bases lay between the germline ends. CDR1 is SGHDN, CDR2 FVKESK, per germline. This CDR3 region has 16 residues. The CDR3 nucleotides read TGTGCCAGCAGCCTAGCCGCGGGGTTTTCCTACAATGAGCAGTTCTTC. Protein: CASSLAAGFSYNEQFF.

This chain links TRBV27 with TRBJ2-7; 8 bases map to TRBD2. Looked up from germline, CDR1 is MNHEY and CDR2 is SMNVEV (reference sequence). The CDR3 is made up of 17 amino acids. Germline trimming cut 5 bases from V and 6 bases from J; bases unmatched to any gene: 18. CDR3 sequence reads: CASSPLGGAEMSSEQYF. The CDR3 nucleotides are TGTGCCAGCAGTCCACTCGGGGGGGCCGAGATGAGTAGCGAGCAGTACTTC.

The chain links TRBV7-2 to TRBJ2-1, with unresolved D. V dropped 1 base and J dropped 6 bases, with 7 bases sitting between them. This CDR3 region has 13 residues. Germline V lookup: CDR1 SGHTA, CDR2 FQGNSA. This chain's CDR3 is CASSLGPGNEQFF. DNA for the CDR3: TGTGCCAGCAGCTTAGGTCCCGGCAATGAGCAGTTCTTC.

This clone was observed a handful of times. This chain links TRBV28 with TRBJ2-5, with D possibly TRBD2 on 5 matching bases. Germline V gene data show CDR1 as MDHEN and CDR2 as SYDVKM. Deletions cut 3 bases from V and 5 bases from J, with 13 bases between. The CDR3 length is 14 residues. This chain's CDR3 is CASSLLDLPETQYF. The CDR3 coding sequence is TGTGCCAGCAGTTTGTTGGACTTGCCGGAGACCCAGTACTTC.

For the CDR3, the DNA is TGTGCCAGCAGCTTGGAGGTAGCTTCAGATACGCAGTATTTT. This codes for CASSLEVASDTQYF. The chain couples TRBV5-4 to TRBJ2-3; D ambiguous. Trimming pared 0 bases from V and 4 bases from J, leaving 9 bases between. Germline CDR1 is SGHNT and CDR2 is YYREEE (reference sequence). CDR3 length: 14 residues.

This chain connects TRBV18 to TRBJ1-1, with D possibly being TRBD1 (5 bases). Trimming took 3 bases from V and 0 from J, leaving 11 bases between them. This CDR3 contains 15 residues. The germline CDR1 and CDR2 sequences are KGHSH and LQKENI. In DNA, the CDR3 is TGTGCCAGCTCACCCTTACAGGAGATGAACACTGAAGCTTTCTTT. This encodes CASSPLQEMNTEAFF. Drawing the rest from reference TRBV18 and TRBJ1-1, the complete variable domain is NAGVMQNPRHLVRRRGQEARLRCSPMKGHSHVYWYRQLPEEGLKFMVYLQKENIIDESGMPKERFSAEFPKEGPSILRIQQVVRGDSAAYFCASSPLQEMNTEAFFGQGTRLTVV.

The chain uses TRBV14 and TRBJ1-5, with TRBD1 matching 12 bases. Germline V gene data show CDR1 as SGHDN and CDR2 as FVKESK. The CDR3 loop spans 19 amino acids. Unmatched junction bases numbered 13, after V lost 4 bases and J lost 3 bases. The CDR3 DNA sequence: TGTGCCAGCAGCCCCCGGGACAGGGGGCCCGGGATCCCCAATCAGCCCCAGCATTTT. This codes for CASSPRDRGPGIPNQPQHF.

This sequence joins TRBV5-4 and TRBJ2-5; D possibly corresponds to TRBD2 (7 bases). This CDR3 contains 17 residues. V lost 3 bases and J lost 0, with 18 bases in between. From germline, CDR1 is SGHNT and CDR2 YYREEE (reference sequence). The CDR3 region is CASSYGGPSGNQETQYF. In DNA form, the CDR3 reads TGTGCCAGCAGCTATGGGGGGCCTAGCGGAAACCAAGAGACCCAGTACTTC.